These T cell receptor beta chains were read from a single sample in a study of T cell repertoires in cytomegalovirus infection. Via MiXCR, TCRdb re-called the reads, giving one row per CDR3 protein. The table has about a million distinct CDR3 sequences, 30% to 40% seen once. These TCRs are of unknown antigen specificity. The sequenced sample was cultured CD8+ T cells from PBMCs, obtained from culture after CMV antigen stimulation. The source is a human donor in good health (CMV status not recorded). Some clones in this sample may be carry-over from other donors' samples. The conserved cysteine and the conserved F or W are not part of the CDR3 here.

>TRBV6-6|TRBJ2-7
ASTPGVGREFFEQY
>TRBV7-6|TRBJ1-1
ASLRGRQGDTEAF
>TRBV7-9|TRBJ2-7
ASSSPGLTAYEQY
>TRBV12-3/TRBV12-4|TRBJ1-1
ASSRDRVVENTEAF
>TRBV4-3|TRBJ2-3
ASSQVRGAGDTQY
>TRBV29-1|TRBJ1-2
SVVTSRQVRANYGYT
>TRBV12-3/TRBV12-4|TRBJ2-3
ASSRTIALDTQY
>TRBV7-2|TRBJ2-5
ASSLWGLQETQY
>TRBV6-2/TRBV6-3|TRBJ2-1
ASISGTLPYNEQF
>TRBV28|TRBJ2-3
ASSLSAGDTDTQY
>TRBV2|TRBJ2-5
ASSGWGVRSSPEGGETQY
>TRBV6-2/TRBV6-3|TRBJ2-1
ASSYSRGGGLSYNEQF
>TRBV6-1|TRBJ1-3
ASSQKAGIRDQFRNHSGNTIY
>TRBV2|TRBJ1-2
ASSGRKIYGYT
>TRBV4-1|TRBJ2-1
ASSQEIPGEQF
>TRBV7-2|TRBJ2-4
ANSPTTSGAFQY
>TRBV7-9|TRBJ2-5
ASQGETQY
>TRBV6-2/TRBV6-3|TRBJ2-5
ASSQTEQETQY
>TRBV15|TRBJ2-6
ATSGRTAVRGANVLT
>TRBV12-3/TRBV12-4|TRBJ2-3
ASTPSSTDTQY
>TRBV18|TRBJ2-2
ASSPDRVYTGELF
>TRBV4-1|TRBJ2-1
ASSPSVYNEQF
>TRBV27|TRBJ1-1
ASRQGLVTEAF
>TRBV7-6|TRBJ2-1
ASSSDDLFYNEQF
>TRBV5-1|TRBJ2-3
ASAASGGYTDTQY
>TRBV7-6|TRBJ2-2
ASRPDLLNTGELF
>TRBV6-5|TRBJ2-7
ASSYGQGAWEQY
>TRBV7-6|TRBJ2-1
ASSYSDRGPYNEQF
>TRBV19|TRBJ1-5
ASIGGTYNQPQH
>TRBV6-6|TRBJ2-1
ASSYSKAEDEQF
>TRBV5-1|TRBJ2-3
ASSLLPSGGYTDTQY
>TRBV5-1|TRBJ2-5
ASSLGQGDQY
>TRBV27|TRBJ2-1
ASSAAGRTGDEQF
>TRBV9|TRBJ2-1
ASSVRRGGYNEQF
>TRBV7-9|TRBJ2-1
ALNEQF
>TRBV27|TRBJ2-1
ASTQGRDRFNEQF
>TRBV4-2|TRBJ1-1
ASSHVTGDTEAF
>TRBV5-6|TRBJ1-1
ASRDRMVRGAEAF
>TRBV2|TRBJ1-5
ASRESKINQPQH
>TRBV6-2/TRBV6-3|TRBJ2-4
ASSYPVGEGTDRALAKNIQY
>TRBV20-1|TRBJ1-2
SARVGGENYGYT
>TRBV4-1|TRBJ2-3
ASSQDNSRLADTDTQY